Shown below are 20 T cell receptor beta chains from a single sample sequenced in a study of Ad26.COV2.S vaccination and SARS-CoV-2 variants. Treatment defined: some 20 received Ad26.COV2.S at low or high dose, single or two shots; roughly five received placebo; per-sample allocation not given. Each sample was drawn 63 days after the first injection (of vaccine or placebo). Sequencing used immunoSEQ multiplex PCR; TCRdb keeps in-frame clones, though not all of them. The table lists about 440,000 clones, about 92% of them singletons. The specimen comprised peripheral blood, sampled in a trial of Ad26.COV2.S vaccine versus placebo. These receptors all come from a person between 18 and 60 years old who received the Ad26.COV2.S COVID-19 vaccine or a placebo.

The rearrangement links TRBV18 to TRBJ1-1, with D possibly matching TRBD1 (6 bases). V lost 3 bases, J lost 1 base, and 9 bases lay in between. The CDR3 has 14 amino acids. Germline CDR1 is KGHSH and CDR2 is LQKENI. Here the CDR3 reads CASSPRQANTEAFF. In nucleotides, the CDR3 is TGTGCCAGCTCACCCCGACAGGCGAACACTGAAGCTTTCTTT.

The V gene is TRBV5-1, the J gene TRBJ1-5, with unresolved D. Trimming took off 2 bases at V and 1 base at J, with 10 bases between the two ends. Germline V gene data show CDR1 as SGHRS and CDR2 as YFSETQ. This CDR3 region has 15 residues. CDR3 DNA: TGCGCCAGCAGCTTAGCGGGAATGAGCAATCAGCCCCAGCATTTT. Protein product: CASSLAGMSNQPQHF.

The V gene is TRBV3-1 (or the pseudogene TRBV3-2), the J gene TRBJ2-1, with D uncertain. V lost 0 bases, J lost 6 bases, and 6 bases lay in between. This CDR3 has 13 residues. Germline V CDR1 and CDR2: LGHDT, YNNKEL (reference sequence). The chain's CDR3 is CASSQDGANEQFF. CDR3 coding DNA: TGTGCCAGCAGCCAAGATGGTGCCAATGAGCAGTTCTTC.

V gene TRBV4-1 combines with J gene TRBJ2-1, with D unresolved. Deletions cut 4 bases from V and 6 bases from J, with 19 bases between. Germline V gives CDR1 MGHRA, CDR2 YSYEKL. The CDR3 extends over 16 amino acids. The CDR3 DNA reads as TGCGCCAGCAGCCGGAGTTTGGGCCAGATGGGCAATGAGCAGTTCTTC. It yields the protein CASSRSLGQMGNEQFF.

With respect to this clone: One end of the junction is discordant with germline, which a read error may explain. The chain employs TRBV28 and TRBJ2-7, with 7 bases aligning to TRBD2. CDR1 is MDHEN and CDR2 is SYDVKM in the germline V gene. This CDR3 region has 15 residues. CDR3 in amino acids: CASGLPLGGVYEQYF. The CDR3 bases are TGTGCCAGCGGTTTACCTCTGGGGGGGGTCTACGAGCAGTACTTC.

The chain recombines TRBV15 with TRBJ2-1, with D possibly being TRBD2 (6 bases). Trimming cost V 3 bases and J 4 bases, with 19 bases left between them. The germline V gene encodes CDR1 LNHNV and CDR2 YYDKDF (reference sequence). CDR3 length: 17 residues. The CDR3 sequence is CATSSPRDSRIYNEQFF. In DNA form, the CDR3 reads TGTGCCACCAGCAGTCCTCGGGACTCCCGAATATACAATGAGCAGTTCTTC. The entire variable domain, with the rest obtained from reference TRBV15 and TRBJ2-1, is as follows: DAMVIQNPRYQVTQFGKPVTLSCSQTLNHNVMYWYQQKSSQAPKLLFHYYDKDFNNEADTPDNFQSRRPNTSFCFLDIRSPGLGDTAMYLCATSSPRDSRIYNEQFFGPGTRLTVL.

In DNA form, the CDR3 reads TGTGCCAGCAGTGAAGAGGAACAGTGGGAAGAGACCCAGTACTTC. Translation gives CASSEEEQWEETQYF. This chain joins TRBV2 and TRBJ2-5; D gene unclear. Germline CDR1 and CDR2: SNHLY and FYNNEI. The CDR3 runs to 15 residues. V lost 1 base to trimming and J lost 3 bases, with 12 bases between them.

Only one count was recorded for this clone. The rearrangement joins TRBV6-2 or TRBV6-3 to TRBJ2-2; 10 bases are a match to TRBD1. In germline, CDR1 is MNHEY, CDR2 SVGEGT. This CDR3 region has 14 residues. V shed 6 bases and J 5 bases; nucleotides not matched to a gene: 3. The CDR3 DNA follows: TGTGCCAGCAGCGGGACAGGGGCAACCGGGGAGCTGTTTTTT. Protein product: CASSGTGATGELFF.

The chain combines TRBV28 with TRBJ1-2; D not resolved. CDR3 length equals 14 residues. Germline V CDR1 and CDR2: MDHEN, SYDVKM. The germline V and J ends were trimmed by 3 bases and 2 bases, with 10 bases remaining between them. CDR3 amino acids: CASSFWGLNYGYTF. CDR3 DNA: TGTGCCAGCAGTTTTTGGGGATTGAACTATGGCTACACCTTC.

This rearrangement joins TRBV18 to TRBJ1-3; a possible D gene is TRBD1 (5 bases). The CDR3 consists of 16 residues. Germline CDR1 reads KGHSH; CDR2 reads LQKENI. V lost 6 bases, J lost 0 bases, and 15 bases lay in between. The CDR3 loop reads CASSSLRQISGNTIYF. The CDR3 DNA is TGTGCCAGCTCGTCCCTTCGACAGATCTCTGGAAACACCATATATTTT. The variable domain in full, with the rest retrieved from reference TRBV18 and TRBJ1-3, is NAGVMQNPRHLVRRRGQEARLRCSPMKGHSHVYWYRQLPEEGLKFMVYLQKENIIDESGMPKERFSAEFPKEGPSILRIQQVVRGDSAAYFCASSSLRQISGNTIYFGEGSWLTVV.

The chain carries TRBV27 and TRBJ2-3; D not certain. The CDR3 covers 16 residues. Germline CDR1 is MNHEY and CDR2 is SMNVEV (reference sequence). Trimming cost V 0 bases and J 3 bases, with 13 bases left between them. The CDR3 DNA sequence: TGTGCCAGCAGTTTATCCGCGGCCGGACCGACAGATACGCAGTATTTT. Its protein is CASSLSAAGPTDTQYF.

The chain combines TRBV19 with TRBJ2-3; 10 positions match TRBD2. The V gene end was trimmed by 5 bases and the J gene end by 0 bases; junction bases not matched to a gene: 11. CDR1 is LNHDA and CDR2 is SQIVND in the germline V gene (reference sequence). This CDR3 has 18 residues. CDR3 protein: CASSLLAGWGFSTDTQYF. Written as DNA, the CDR3 is TGTGCCAGTAGTCTACTAGCGGGGTGGGGGTTTAGCACAGATACGCAGTATTTT.

On this clone: This same CDR3 is encoded by further DNA sequences in the sample. The rearrangement joins TRBV9 to TRBJ1-2, with a tentative D call TRBD1 (5 bases). Trimming cost V 0 bases and J 4 bases, with 10 bases left between them. CDR3 length: 14 amino acids. CDR1 is SGDLS and CDR2 is YYNGEE in the germline V gene. The CDR3 DNA reads as TGTGCCAGCAGCGTAGTTGGGGGTCCCTATGGCTACACCTTC. This translates into CASSVVGGPYGYTF.

The chain's CDR3 is CASSDPGAGAYEQYF. In nucleotides, the CDR3 is TGTGCCAGCAGTGACCCGGGGGCGGGCGCCTACGAGCAGTACTTC. The gene calls are TRBV6-2 or TRBV6-3 and TRBJ2-7; perhaps D is TRBD1 or TRBD2 (6 bases each). From germline, CDR1 is MNHEY and CDR2 SVGEGT. The CDR3 spans 15 residues. The germline V and J ends were trimmed by 5 bases and 2 bases, with 16 bases remaining between them.

The sample holds one count of this clone. V gene TRBV19 combines with J gene TRBJ2-7; TRBD2 matches at 9 bases. In germline, CDR1 is LNHDA, CDR2 SQIVND (reference sequence). V dropped 1 base and J dropped 3; count of bases not matched to a gene: 13. CDR3 length: 18 amino acids. The CDR3 DNA follows: TGTGCCAGTAGTATAGCGGGCGCGGGAGGGCACGGCAACTACGAGCAGTACTTC. Encoded protein: CASSIAGAGGHGNYEQYF.

The rearrangement links TRBV5-6 to TRBJ2-3; D gene ambiguous. This CDR3 is 15 amino acids long. Germline values: CDR1 SGHDT, CDR2 YYEEEE. Trimming took off 4 bases at V and 1 base at J, with 13 bases between the two ends. The CDR3 region is CASSEVGSGTDTQYF. CDR3 DNA sequence: TGTGCCAGCAGCGAGGTAGGCTCGGGCACAGATACGCAGTATTTT. Together with reference TRBV5-6 and TRBJ2-3, the CDR3 gives the full variable domain: DAGVTQSPTHLIKTRGQQVTLRCSPKSGHDTVSWYQQALGQGPQFIFQYYEEEERQRGNFPDRFSGHQFPNYSSELNVNALLLGDSALYLCASSEVGSGTDTQYFGPGTRLTVL.

The CDR3 nucleotides read TGTGCCAGCAGCGTAGGGTCCTATGGGAACTATGGCTACACCTTC. As protein: CASSVGSYGNYGYTF. J is TRBJ1-2 and V is TRBV9; D gene uncertain. Germline CDR1 and CDR2: SGDLS and YYNGEE. Trimming took 0 bases from V and 2 from J, leaving 11 bases between them. The CDR3 runs 15 residues.

The chain uses TRBV7-2 and TRBJ1-2; TRBD1 might be the D (5 bases). The germline CDR1 and CDR2 sequences are SGHTA and FQGNSA. V was cut by 0 bases and J by 3 bases, with 20 bases left in between. CDR3 length: 18 amino acids. The CDR3 spells CASSLARGRGLIHYGYTF. CDR3 sequence (DNA): TGTGCCAGCAGCTTAGCGCGCGGTCGGGGCCTAATCCACTATGGCTACACCTTC.

The rearrangement links TRBV7-9 to TRBJ1-4; the match to TRBD1 covers 7 bases. Germline lookup yields CDR1 SEHNR and CDR2 FQNEAQ (reference sequence). The CDR3 has 16 residues. V was pared by 6 bases and J by 0 bases, with 7 bases of the junction left unmatched. For the CDR3, the DNA is TGTGCCAGCAGTTCCAACAGGGGTGCAACTAATGAAAAACTGTTTTTT. This codes for CASSSNRGATNEKLFF.

The J gene is TRBJ1-4, the V gene TRBV5-1; D remains ambiguous. The V gene lost 4 bases and the J gene lost 0 bases, with 16 bases spanning the gap. The CDR3 contains 17 residues. Germline V gene lookup returns CDR1 SGHRS and CDR2 YFSETQ. CDR3 sequence (DNA): TGCGCCAGCAGCCAGACAAGCACCGATGCAACTAATGAAAAACTGTTTTTT. It yields the protein CASSQTSTDATNEKLFF.